This T cell receptor (beta chain) was captured in a study of tissue T cells after allogeneic stem cell transplantation. Measured with immunoSEQ multiplex PCR; TCRdb has only the in-frame clones, and not every one. The sample yields 20,000 to 25,000 clones, roughly 72% seen once. Comment on this clone: Gene names are mouse gene names. The read gets to within 1 residue of the CDR3 end, and the germline J gene fills in the rest. The sample contains more than one DNA sequence encoding this CDR3.

The CDR3 covers 14 residues. Germline V lookup: CDR1 LGHNA, CDR2 YSYQKL. The V and J ends lost 0 bases and 2 bases respectively, with 4 bases between them. The sequencing input was spleen. The sequence derives from a female BALB/c mouse in good health. MHC haplotype of the mouse line: H2-d. The chain uses TRBV2 and TRBJ1-4; no clear D gene. The DNA read from the CDR3 is TGTGCCAGCAGCCAAGACTCATCCAACGAAAGATTATTT. Translation gives CASSQDSSNERLF. The CDR3 in its entirety is CASSQDSSNERLFF.